The 7 T cell receptor beta chains in this list originate from one sample, sequenced in a study of blood T cell repertoires in COVID-19. The protocol was immunoSEQ multiplex PCR, while the TCRdb copy is restricted to in-frame clones and leaves out a portion. The sample includes about 270,000 clones, approximately 90% of them seen just once. Sequencing was done on a sample of PBMCs or T cells enriched from blood (not recorded which). The receptors originated from a man aged 35 to 55 who had been exposed to COVID-19.

The rearrangement links TRBV13 to TRBJ2-2, with a tentative D call TRBD2 (5 bases). The V and J ends lost 2 bases and 1 base respectively, with 5 bases between them. CDR3 length: 14 amino acids. Germline assignment: CDR1 PRHDT and CDR2 FYEKMQ (reference sequence). Written as DNA, the CDR3 is TGTGCCAGCAGCTTAAGCGGGAACACCGGGGAGCTGTTTTTT. Translated: CASSLSGNTGELFF.

The V call is TRBV3-1 (or the pseudogene TRBV3-2), the J call TRBJ1-3, with D uncertain. This CDR3 is 15 amino acids long. The V end lost 5 bases, the J end lost 0 bases, and 11 bases lay between the germline ends. CDR1 and CDR2 from the germline V gene are LGHDT and YNNKEL (reference sequence). The CDR3 loop reads CASSNPDNSGNTIYF. In DNA, the CDR3 is TGTGCCAGCAGCAACCCAGACAACTCTGGAAACACCATATATTTT.

The chain employs TRBV27 and TRBJ2-3; TRBD1 is a possible D gene (6 bases). Germline CDR1 and CDR2: MNHEY and SMNVEV (reference sequence). V was clipped by 10 bases and J by 2 bases, with 13 bases between them. The CDR3 is made up of 13 amino acids. CDR3 sequence (DNA): TGTGCCACCAGGGGCTATAACACAGATACGCAGTATTTT. As protein: CATRGYNTDTQYF.

This chain joins TRBV3-1 (or the pseudogene TRBV3-2) and TRBJ1-2, with D tentatively TRBD1 (6 bases). The CDR3 runs to 13 residues. V was pared by 2 bases and J by 7 bases, with 11 bases between. Germline CDR1 reads LGHDT; CDR2 reads YNNKEL (reference sequence). The CDR3 nucleotides are TGTGCCAGCAGCCAACGGGGGGCTCGTGGCTACACCTTC. This codes for CASSQRGARGYTF.

The gene calls are TRBV6-4 and TRBJ2-1, with 9 nucleotides matching TRBD1. V dropped 5 bases and J dropped 16; count of bases not matched to a gene: 15. Germline V gene data show CDR1 as MRHNA and CDR2 as SNTAGT. This CDR3 has 14 amino acids. CDR3 sequence: CASSPFYSGTGLFF. As DNA, the CDR3 is TGTGCCAGCAGTCCTTTTTATTCCGGGACAGGGCTATTCTTC.

This chain joins TRBV30 and TRBJ1-1; no definite D call. CDR1 is GTSNPN, CDR2 SVGIG, per germline (reference sequence). The CDR3 is 14 amino acids. V shed 0 bases and J shed 0 bases, with 8 bases lying between them. The CDR3 is CAWSVSFMNTEAFF. CDR3 nucleotide sequence: TGTGCCTGGAGTGTCTCCTTTATGAACACTGAAGCTTTCTTT. Full variable domain (outside the CDR3, taken from reference TRBV30 and TRBJ1-1): SQTIHQWPATLVQPVGSPLSLECTVEGTSNPNLYWYRQAAGRGLQLLFYSVGIGQISSEVPQNLSASRPQDRQFILSSKKLLLSDSGFYLCAWSVSFMNTEAFFGQGTRLTVV.

In its sample, this clone was seen once. The chain joins TRBV9 to TRBJ2-7; 13 positions match TRBD2. Germline CDR1 and CDR2: SGDLS and YYNGEE. V lost 3 bases and J lost 6; bases outside the gene matches: 6. CDR3 length equals 15 residues. In nucleotides, the CDR3 is TGTGCCAGCAGCGCCACTAGCGGGAGGGCCTTCGAGCAGTACTTC. Its translation: CASSATSGRAFEQYF.